The 15 T cell receptor beta chains presented below share a single source sample, sequenced in a study of T cell changes during pregnancy in multiple sclerosis. Some clones are missing from TCRdb's copy, which holds only in-frame ones; the method was immunoSEQ multiplex PCR. The table lists under 60,000 clones, approximately 90% of them singletons. The sequences come from CD4+ T cells from peripheral blood mononuclear cells, collected in the second trimester of pregnancy. Every receptor here comes from a female donor in good health, enrolled as a control in a pregnancy study.

The chain links TRBV9 to TRBJ1-3, with D perhaps matching TRBD1 (6 bases). The CDR3 is 15 residues long. Germline CDR1 reads SGDLS; CDR2 reads YYNGEE. With 4 bases removed from V and 2 bases from J, the gap between germline ends came to 13 bases. CDR3 sequence (DNA): TGTGCCAGCAGCCCTTTGGGGGGGCCTGGAAACACCATATATTTT. Translated, it gives CASSPLGGPGNTIYF. Supplemented by reference TRBV9 and TRBJ1-3, the full variable domain reads DSGVTQTPKHLITATGQRVTLRCSPRSGDLSVYWYQQSLDQGLQFLIQYYNGEERAKGNILERFSAQQFPDLHSELNLSSLELGDSALYFCASSPLGGPGNTIYFGEGSWLTVV.

A few counts support this clone. The chain employs TRBV18 and TRBJ1-1, with 10 bases matching TRBD1. V trimming: 6 bases; J trimming: 10 bases; junction bases outside the gene matches: 5. The CDR3 runs 12 residues. The V gene's germline CDR1 is KGHSH and CDR2 LQKENI. CDR3 sequence: CASSRRDRGAFF. The CDR3 DNA follows: TGTGCCAGCTCCCGCAGGGACAGGGGAGCTTTCTTT. Full variable domain (missing parts from reference TRBV18 and TRBJ1-1): NAGVMQNPRHLVRRRGQEARLRCSPMKGHSHVYWYRQLPEEGLKFMVYLQKENIIDESGMPKERFSAEFPKEGPSILRIQQVVRGDSAAYFCASSRRDRGAFFGQGTRLTVV.

V and J are TRBV11-3 and TRBJ2-7; D not resolved. The V and J ends lost 5 bases and 3 bases respectively, with 8 bases between them. The CDR3 is 12 amino acids. Germline V CDR1 and CDR2: SGHNT, YENEEA. The CDR3 region has the DNA TGTGCCAGCAGCACAACCCTCTACGAGCAGTACTTC. Translated: CASSTTLYEQYF.

The V and J genes are TRBV10-3 and TRBJ2-1; 11 nucleotides match TRBD2. The CDR3 runs 17 residues. V was clipped by 0 bases and J by 7 bases; unmatched bases: 8. Germline V gene data show CDR1 as ENHRY and CDR2 as SYGVKD. The CDR3 DNA follows: TGTGCCATCAGTGAGTCGACTCGACTAGCGGGGTCTAATGAGCAGTTCTTC. Protein sequence: CAISESTRLAGSNEQFF.

This clone was observed a single time. This chain connects TRBV5-1 to TRBJ1-4; 9 nucleotides align to TRBD1. Germline lookup yields CDR1 SGHRS and CDR2 YFSETQ. The junction had 2 bases not matched to a gene; V was cut back by 3 bases and J by 5 bases. The CDR3 is 14 amino acids. The CDR3 sequence: CASSSGTGNEKLFF. The CDR3, as DNA: TGCGCCAGCAGCTCCGGGACAGGGAATGAAAAACTGTTTTTT.

This clone has just one count. The J gene is TRBJ1-4, the V gene TRBV5-1; D might be TRBD1 (6 bases). Per germline, CDR1 SGHRS and CDR2 YFSETQ. This CDR3 has 15 amino acids. Trimming took 0 bases from V and 10 from J, leaving 16 bases between them. CDR3 sequence (DNA): TGCGCCAGCAGCTTGGATGGGGGCGCTGAGAGAAAACTGTTTTTT. Amino acid sequence: CASSLDGGAERKLFF.

The chain is built from TRBV4-3 and TRBJ2-7, with TRBD1 identical over 7 bases. The ends lost 0 bases at V and 3 bases at J; junction bases unmatched: 14. CDR3 length: 18 amino acids. CDR1 and CDR2 (germline): LGHNA, YSLEER. The CDR3 region has the DNA TGCGCCAGCAGCCAAGAGGAAGTCGGGCAGGGGGTTTACTACGAGCAGTACTTC. This translates into CASSQEEVGQGVYYEQYF.

The CDR3 loop reads CASIPGQERGNYGYTF. The CDR3 DNA reads as TGTGCCAGTATCCCAGGTCAAGAGCGGGGTAACTATGGCTACACCTTC. V usage is TRBV19 and J usage is TRBJ1-2; D call uncertain. Germline V gene data show CDR1 as LNHDA and CDR2 as SQIVND (reference sequence). This CDR3 contains 16 residues. V was trimmed by 7 bases and J by 1 base, leaving 19 bases between them. The variable domain in full, with the rest retrieved from reference TRBV19 and TRBJ1-2, is DGGITQSPKYLFRKEGQNVTLSCEQNLNHDAMYWYRQDPGQGLRLIYYSQIVNDFQKGDIAEGYSVSREKKESFPLTVTSAQKNPTAFYLCASIPGQERGNYGYTFGSGTRLTVV.

This clone was picked up one time. The chain uses TRBV5-6 and TRBJ1-2; D is possibly TRBD1 (5 bases). The germline gives CDR1 SGHDT, CDR2 YYEEEE. The ends were cut back, 0 bases at V and 8 bases at J, with 14 bases in the middle. CDR3 length equals 14 residues. CDR3 nucleotide sequence: TGTGCCAGCAGCTTGGTCGGGGGGGGAGGCGGCTACACCTTC. This encodes CASSLVGGGGGYTF.

The rearrangement links TRBV30 to TRBJ2-5; D perhaps matches TRBD1 (5 bases). The J call is doubtful: the DNA matches TRBJ2-7 better. The CDR3 runs 14 residues. CDR1 and CDR2 from the germline V gene are GTSNPN and SVGIG (reference sequence). The CDR3 DNA reads TGTGCCTGGAGTGTAGGCAGGGTCTATTACGAGCAGTACTTC. It specifies CAWSVGRVYYEQYF.

J is TRBJ2-3 and V is TRBV19, with D perhaps TRBD2 (5 bases). V dropped 0 bases and J dropped 0 bases, with 10 bases sitting between them. The germline V gene has CDR1 LNHDA and CDR2 SQIVND (reference sequence). This CDR3 comprises 16 residues. CDR3 DNA: TGTGCCAGTAGTATAGAACCCAGGAGGAGCACAGATACGCAGTATTTT. This gives the protein CASSIEPRRSTDTQYF.

This chain uses TRBV6-5 with TRBJ2-4; the D gene is possibly TRBD2 (7 bases). CDR1 MNHEY and CDR2 SVGAGI come from the germline V gene. V lost 0 bases to trimming and J lost 8 bases, with 17 bases between them. The CDR3 loop spans 16 amino acids. In DNA, the CDR3 is TGTGCCAGCAGTTACTCGAATGCGGGGGCGGGGTACATTCAGTACTTC. Translated, it gives CASSYSNAGAGYIQYF.

The chain is built from TRBV6-1 and TRBJ2-7; D gene uncertain. The V end lost 8 bases, the J end lost 2 bases, and 7 bases lay between the germline ends. Germline V gene data show CDR1 as MNHNS and CDR2 as SASEGT. The CDR3 spans 11 residues. The CDR3 sequence is CASLEAYEQYF. In DNA, the CDR3 is TGTGCCAGCCTCGAGGCCTACGAGCAGTACTTC.

The CDR3 region has the DNA TGTGCCAGCAGTCCCCAGGGTGGGAACACTGAAGCTTTCTTT. Protein sequence: CASSPQGGNTEAFF. V usage is TRBV6-1 and J usage is TRBJ1-1; D is perhaps TRBD1 (5 bases). This CDR3 has 14 amino acids. In germline, CDR1 is MNHNS, CDR2 SASEGT. Trimming shortened V by 5 bases and J by 1 base, and 11 bases separated the two germline ends.

As DNA, the CDR3 is TGTGCCAGCAGTTCCCCCGGGACAGCGACTGAAGCTTTCTTT. Translation gives CASSSPGTATEAFF. This chain uses TRBV6-5 with TRBJ1-1, with 7 bases matching TRBD1. CDR1 MNHEY and CDR2 SVGAGI come from the germline V gene. The CDR3 consists of 14 residues. The ends lost 4 bases at V and 5 bases at J; junction bases unmatched: 7.